In this sample, the clone carrying this T cell receptor beta chain turned up a few times. Antigen specificity is unknown. These data originate in a study of tumor-infiltrating lymphocytes in primary liver carcinoma. Background on the study: Subjects consisted of male and female patients aged 30 to 69 years.

RNA was extracted from whole blood without cell sorting, alongside germline DNA. Among the patients, all had chronic HBV infection and none had been treated. TCR beta cDNA came from about 470 ng total RNA, primed with a constant-region primer. What produced the TCR beta libraries was three nested multiplex PCR rounds using slightly modified ARM-PCR. In the first two PCR rounds, TRBV1-TRBV30 forward primers were paired with a C-beta reverse primer, and each round lasted roughly 10 cycles. TCRdb reprocessed the multiplex PCR reads via MiXCR and lists one record per CDR3 protein. The table has about 180,000 distinct CDR3 sequences, over 45% seen once. General study results and limits: The 250 largest clones made up significantly more of tumor than blood repertoires (p = 0.039).

The CDR3 is 17 residues long. In germline, CDR1 is ENHRY, CDR2 SYGVKD. V trimming: 2 bases; J trimming: 0 bases; junction bases outside the gene matches: 7. This TCR was sampled from a man aged 40-49 years with primary liver carcinoma and hepatitis B virus infection. Input material: peripheral blood. The V gene is TRBV10-3, the J gene TRBJ1-3; TRBD1 agrees at 7 bases. CDR3 amino acids: CAISELPGQSSGNTIYF. The CDR3, as DNA: TGTGCCATCAGTGAGCTCCCGGGACAGAGCTCTGGAAACACCATATATTTT.